The 13 T cell receptor beta chains below all came from one sample that was sequenced in a study of blood T cell repertoires in COVID-19. The data were produced by immunoSEQ multiplex PCR, yet TCRdb's version contains in-frame clones alone and is incomplete. The sample has about 140,000 clones, approximately 90% seen once. The sample taken for sequencing was peripheral blood. The receptors shown here come from a woman aged 60-75 years with active COVID-19.

The chain recombines TRBV7-9 with TRBJ2-1, with unresolved D. This CDR3 comprises 16 residues. Germline V gene lookup returns CDR1 SEHNR and CDR2 FQNEAQ (reference sequence). Trimming pared 4 bases from V and 0 bases from J, leaving 13 bases between. In DNA form, the CDR3 reads TGTGCCAGCAGCTCGACCCCCCGGAGCTCCTACAATGAGCAGTTCTTC. It specifies CASSSTPRSSYNEQFF.

The chain combines TRBV18 with TRBJ2-5; 9 bases agree with TRBD1. Germline V gene sequence: CDR1 KGHSH, CDR2 LQKENI. The V and J ends lost 3 bases and 4 bases, in that order; junction bases with no gene match: 9. The CDR3 runs to 16 residues. CDR3 region: CASSPAGTGYRETQYF. The DNA for the CDR3 is TGTGCCAGCTCACCCGCCGGGACAGGGTATCGAGAGACCCAGTACTTC.

The table lists this clone with a count of one. CDR3 sequence: CSAGGQTGNTIYF. CDR3 DNA: TGCAGCGCTGGGGGACAGACGGGAAACACCATATATTTT. This chain joins TRBV29-1 and TRBJ1-3, with 7 bases aligning to TRBD1. V was clipped by 7 bases and J by 4 bases; unmatched bases: 7. CDR1 and CDR2 from the germline V gene are SQVTM and ANQGSEA. The CDR3 sequence is 13 residues long.

The gene calls are TRBV6-5 and TRBJ1-2; tentative D call: TRBD1 (6 bases). Between the trimmed V and J ends, which lost 2 bases and 6 bases, there was a span of 10 bases. Germline V lookup: CDR1 MNHEY, CDR2 SVGAGI. The length of the CDR3 is 13 residues. This chain's CDR3 is CASSYRGKDGYTF. The CDR3 DNA reads TGTGCCAGCAGTTACAGGGGGAAAGATGGCTACACCTTC.

This chain connects TRBV19 to TRBJ2-5; TRBD2 matches at 9 bases. The CDR3 runs 14 residues. Germline V lookup: CDR1 LNHDA, CDR2 SQIVND (reference sequence). Trimming at V came to 5 bases and at J to 7 bases, leaving 8 bases not matched to a gene. The CDR3 nucleotides are TGTGCCAGTAGTCAGACTAGCGGCTATGGGACCCAGTACTTC. This sequence encodes CASSQTSGYGTQYF.

CDR3 in DNA: TGCAGTGCTGTGGGACAGCCTGAAGCTTTCTTT. It codes for CSAVGQPEAFF. The chain joins TRBV20-1 to TRBJ1-1; 7 positions agree with TRBD1. Trimming cost V 5 bases and J 6 bases; bases outside gene matches: 3. The CDR3 is 11 residues long. Germline CDR1 DFQATT, CDR2 SNEGSKA (reference sequence).

The rearrangement joins TRBV7-9 to TRBJ1-4; possible D gene TRBD1, 5 bases. Germline V lookup: CDR1 SEHNR, CDR2 FQNEAQ (reference sequence). This CDR3 is built from 14 residues. V was trimmed by 5 bases and J by 8 bases, leaving 15 bases between them. DNA of the CDR3: TGTGCCAGCAGCCCCACGCGGGGGAAGGAAAAACTGTTTTTT. It codes for CASSPTRGKEKLFF.

The V gene is TRBV7-2, the J gene TRBJ1-6; D may be TRBD1 (5 bases). Trimming cost V 4 bases and J 2 bases, with 9 bases left between them. CDR1 SGHTA and CDR2 FQGNSA come from the germline V gene. This CDR3 has 15 amino acids. The CDR3, as DNA: TGTGCCAGCAGCTCCGACAGTGCCTATAATTCACCCCTCCACTTT. Its translation is CASSSDSAYNSPLHF.

This clone was seen only once. The rearrangement joins TRBV6-6 to TRBJ1-5; no firm D call. The length of the CDR3 is 14 residues. V was pared by 2 bases and J by 1 base, with 6 bases between. CDR1 MNHNY and CDR2 SVGAGI come from the germline V gene (reference sequence). The DNA of the CDR3 is TGTGCCAGCAGTTACGAAGCCAGCAATCAGCCCCAGCATTTT. Translating gives CASSYEASNQPQHF.

This clone was counted once. This sequence joins TRBV5-8 and TRBJ1-1, with D unclear. Trimming took off 0 bases at V and 11 bases at J, with 17 bases between the two ends. Looked up from germline, CDR1 is SGHTS and CDR2 is YDEGEE. The CDR3 is 14 residues long. CDR3 in amino acids: CASSLAGVASVAFF. The CDR3 bases are TGTGCCAGCAGCTTGGCGGGTGTCGCCTCTGTGGCTTTCTTT.

V usage is TRBV7-9 and J usage is TRBJ2-2; D not certain. Trimming took off 6 bases at V and 4 bases at J, with 15 bases between the two ends. The CDR3 has 15 residues. Germline CDR1 reads SEHNR; CDR2 reads FQNEAQ (reference sequence). CDR3 in amino acids: CASSFDSAATGELFF. The CDR3, as DNA: TGTGCCAGCAGTTTCGACTCCGCCGCCACCGGGGAGCTGTTTTTT.

This chain uses TRBV21-1 with TRBJ2-3; the table's D call TRBD2 went unverified against the DNA. TRBV21-1 constitutes a pseudogene. The CDR3 length is 16 residues. The chain's CDR3 is CASSKAGGSYPDTQYF. As DNA, the CDR3 is TGTGCCAGCAGCAAAGCCGGCGGGAGTTACCCAGATACGCAGTATTTT.

This clone was detected only once. The chain joins TRBV19 to TRBJ2-3, with a weak D call TRBD2 (5 bases). Per germline, CDR1 LNHDA and CDR2 SQIVND (reference sequence). This CDR3 has 15 residues. Trimming shortened V by 1 base and J by 2 bases, and 10 bases separated the two germline ends. In DNA form, the CDR3 reads TGTGCCAGTAGTATAGCCTCTAGCTCCACAGATACGCAGTATTTT. Amino acids: CASSIASSSTDTQYF.